This T cell receptor (beta chain) came from a study of blood T cell repertoires in COVID-19 (dated by TCRdb to the early 2020s). Context from the whole study: Collaborator samples came from the United States, Italy and Spain and covered acute and convalescent phases of COVID-19. The material from the prospective study consisted of cDNA or gDNA derived from T cells, B-cell-depleted T cells, or PBMCs. The dataset comprised deeply sampled blood TCRbeta repertoires from subjects exposed to, actively infected with, or recovered from COVID-19. The repertoires were made available in a free public database intended to serve as a resource for research on the immune response to SARS-CoV-2. Samples were obtained from the ongoing ImmuneRACE study (first 160 participants) and from 1,200 or so subjects provided by 6 global collaborators. The sample metadata nearly always contained a de-identified subject ID, COVID-19 status, age in years and sex. Where HLA class I and class II types were available, the types were taken from metadata supplied by the sample provider, not from assay-based typing. Paper-wide results and their limitations: Clinical and demographic metadata were provided uncurated, with the amount varying by source and participant.

Note on this clone: Its specific antigen is unknown. No much larger clone exists at a distance of one base, and base qualities are not known.

Participants in the prospective study were aged about 18 to 95 years, lived in 20 to 30 United States geographic areas, and enrolled through a virtual design. Cohort assignment in the prospective study relied on participant-reported clinical history from a screening survey and a study questionnaire. For ImmuneRACE Cohort 3, a participant was defined as recovered based on two consecutive negative NP/OP PCR tests, clearance by a healthcare professional, or resolution of symptoms. Each participant in the prospective study had whole blood, serum and a nasopharyngeal or oropharyngeal swab collected by mobile phlebotomists. Over an approximately 2-month period, participants in the prospective study had the option of providing additional blood draws and questionnaires. Prospective study blood samples were shipped either frozen or at room temperature before DNA extraction. TCRbeta CDR3 regions were amplified from genomic DNA by means of the immunoSEQ Assay, a bias-controlled multiplex PCR. The study's own analysis went as follows. The number of nucleated cells in each sample was estimated by amplification of reference gene primers within the assay. Sequence reads were collapsed and filtered to measure the absolute abundance of every unique TCRbeta CDR3 rearrangement. For each sample, productive Simpson clonality was calculated as the square root of Simpson's diversity index over productive rearrangements. TCRdb took this table from immuneACCESS and kept in-frame rearrangements with V and J called. Such tables lack part of the clones; where checked against another copy, unresolved V genes explain under half of the gap, and the rest is unexplained. Clone size and the V and J calls come from that table; the DNA yielded D and trimming. This sample has 400,000 or so clones in its table, and roughly 91% of those were observed once. The ten largest clonotypes hold about 0.6% of the sample.

Cut back by 3 bases and 5 bases, the V and J ends lie 9 bases apart. Measured from the cysteine to the phenylalanine, the CDR3 is 13 residues long. Only the CDR3 portion is preserved as DNA: 39 bases, with reading frame beginning at the first base. The germline V gene supplies CDR1 SGHAT and CDR2 FQNNGV. The TCR originated in a man in his late teens or twenties who had recovered from COVID-19. The chain is encoded by TRBV11-2 joined to TRBJ2-3, with a tentative D gene TRBD2 over 5 matching bases. Sequenced material: PBMCs or T cells enriched from blood (not recorded which). The sequenced DNA: TGTGCCAGCAGCTTCCGGGGTGGAGATACGCAGTATTTT. Translated, this gives CASSFRGGDTQYF.